This T cell receptor (beta chain) was profiled in a study of control samples from healthy donors and cancer patients. Germline-derived CDR1 and CDR2 are LNHDA and SQIVND (reference sequence). V dropped 0 bases and J dropped 4; count of bases not matched to a gene: 6. This CDR3 is built from 17 residues. Profiling relied on immunoSEQ multiplex PCR, and the TCRdb table lists in-frame clones only, not all of them. The sample gives about 160,000 clones, less than 95% of which show up once; 14% is in the top ten. This chain links TRBV19 with TRBJ2-1, with 10 bases fitting TRBD1. The sample consisted of PBMCs. The sequence was obtained from a man in his 60s with colorectal cancer. CDR3 coding DNA: TGTGCCAGTAGTATAGATCATAGGACAGGGGGTTACAATGAGCAGTTCTTC. Translated: CASSIDHRTGGYNEQFF.